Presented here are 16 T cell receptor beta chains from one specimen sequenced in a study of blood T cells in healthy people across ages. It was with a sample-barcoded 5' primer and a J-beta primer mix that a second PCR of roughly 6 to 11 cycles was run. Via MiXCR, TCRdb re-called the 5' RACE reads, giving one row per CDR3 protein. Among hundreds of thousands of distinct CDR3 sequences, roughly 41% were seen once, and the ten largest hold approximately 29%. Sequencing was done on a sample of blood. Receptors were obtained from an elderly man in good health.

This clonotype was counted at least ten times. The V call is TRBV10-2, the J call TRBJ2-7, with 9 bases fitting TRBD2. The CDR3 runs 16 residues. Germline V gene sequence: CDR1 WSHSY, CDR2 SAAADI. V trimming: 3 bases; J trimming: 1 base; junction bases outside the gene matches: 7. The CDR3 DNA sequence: TGCGCCAGCAGTGATGCGGGAGGGGGGAGGTCCTACGAGCAGTACTTC. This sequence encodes CASSDAGGGRSYEQYF.

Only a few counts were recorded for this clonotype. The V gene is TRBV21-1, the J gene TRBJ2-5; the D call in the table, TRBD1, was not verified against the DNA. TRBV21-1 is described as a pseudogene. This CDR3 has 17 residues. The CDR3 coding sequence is TGTGCCAGCAGCAAAGACGGGAGGCAGGGGGCAGCGGAGACCCAGTACTTC. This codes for CASSKDGRQGAAETQYF.

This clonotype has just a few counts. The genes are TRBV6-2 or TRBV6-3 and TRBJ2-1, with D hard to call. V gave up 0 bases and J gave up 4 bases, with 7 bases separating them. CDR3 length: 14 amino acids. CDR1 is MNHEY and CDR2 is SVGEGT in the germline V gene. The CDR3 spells CASSYSGIYNEQFF. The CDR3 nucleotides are TGTGCCAGCAGTTACTCGGGTATATACAATGAGCAGTTCTTC.

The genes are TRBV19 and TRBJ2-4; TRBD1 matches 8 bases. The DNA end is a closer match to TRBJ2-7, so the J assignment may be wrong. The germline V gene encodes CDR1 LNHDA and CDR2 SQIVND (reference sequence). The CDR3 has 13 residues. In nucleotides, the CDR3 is TGTGCCAGTAATGGACAGGGAGACTACGAGCAGTACTTC. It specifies CASNGQGDYEQYF.

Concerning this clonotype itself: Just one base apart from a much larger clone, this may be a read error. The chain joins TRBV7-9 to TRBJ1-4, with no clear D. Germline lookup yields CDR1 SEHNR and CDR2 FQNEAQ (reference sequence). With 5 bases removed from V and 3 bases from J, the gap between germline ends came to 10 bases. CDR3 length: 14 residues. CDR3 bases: TGTGCCAGCAGCCCGGGCCCGGCTAATGAAAAACTGTTTTTT. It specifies CASSPGPANEKLFF. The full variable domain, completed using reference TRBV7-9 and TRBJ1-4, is DTGVSQNPRHKITKRGQNVTFRCDPISEHNRLYWYRQTLGQGPEFLTYFQNEAQLEKSRLLSDRFSAERPKGSFSTLEIQRTEQGDSAMYLCASSPGPANEKLFFGSGTQLSVL.

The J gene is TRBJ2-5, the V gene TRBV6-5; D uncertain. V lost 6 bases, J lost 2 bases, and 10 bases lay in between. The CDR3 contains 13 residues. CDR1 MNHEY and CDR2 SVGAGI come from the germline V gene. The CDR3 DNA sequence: TGTGCCAGCAGACTGTCGGCACAAGAGACCCAGTACTTC. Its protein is CASRLSAQETQYF.

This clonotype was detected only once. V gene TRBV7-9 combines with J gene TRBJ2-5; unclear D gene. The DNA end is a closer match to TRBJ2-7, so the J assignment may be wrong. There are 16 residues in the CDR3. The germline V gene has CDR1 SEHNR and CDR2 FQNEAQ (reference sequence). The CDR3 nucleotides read TGTGCCAGCAGCTTGACGTGGGCGCGTACGGACTACGAGCAGTACTTC. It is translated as CASSLTWARTDYEQYF.

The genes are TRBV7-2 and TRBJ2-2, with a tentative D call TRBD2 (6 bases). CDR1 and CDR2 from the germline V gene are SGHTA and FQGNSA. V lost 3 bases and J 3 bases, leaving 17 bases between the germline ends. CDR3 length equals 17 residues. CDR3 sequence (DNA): TGTGCCAGCAGCTTCCGCGTTGGGGGAGGCTACACCGGGGAGCTGTTTTTT. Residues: CASSFRVGGGYTGELFF.

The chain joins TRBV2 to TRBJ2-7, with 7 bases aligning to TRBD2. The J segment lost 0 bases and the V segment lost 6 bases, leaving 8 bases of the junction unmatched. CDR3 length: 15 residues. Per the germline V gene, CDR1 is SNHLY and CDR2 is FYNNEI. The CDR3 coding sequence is TGTGCCAGCAGGGGGGGGGACTTACCCTCCTACGAGCAGTACTTC. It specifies CASRGGDLPSYEQYF.

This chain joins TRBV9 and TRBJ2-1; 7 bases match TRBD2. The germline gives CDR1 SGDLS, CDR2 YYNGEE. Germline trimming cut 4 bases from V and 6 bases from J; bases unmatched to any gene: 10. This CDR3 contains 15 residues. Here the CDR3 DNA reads TGTGCCAGCAGCCCGGGACGAGCGGGAACCAATGAGCAGTTCTTC. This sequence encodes CASSPGRAGTNEQFF.

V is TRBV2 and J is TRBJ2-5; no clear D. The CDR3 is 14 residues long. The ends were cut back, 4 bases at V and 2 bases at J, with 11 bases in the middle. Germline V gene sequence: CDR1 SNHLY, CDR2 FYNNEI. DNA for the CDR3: TGTGCCAGCAGTGTATCGGAGACTCAAGAGACCCAGTACTTC. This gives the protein CASSVSETQETQYF.

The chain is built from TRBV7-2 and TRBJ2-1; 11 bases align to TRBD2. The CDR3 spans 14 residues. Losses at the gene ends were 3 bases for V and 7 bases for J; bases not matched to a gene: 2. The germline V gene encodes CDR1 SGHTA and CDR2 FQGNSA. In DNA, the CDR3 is TGTGCCAGCAGCTTGGGACTAGCGGTGAATGAGCAGTTCTTC. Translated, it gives CASSLGLAVNEQFF.

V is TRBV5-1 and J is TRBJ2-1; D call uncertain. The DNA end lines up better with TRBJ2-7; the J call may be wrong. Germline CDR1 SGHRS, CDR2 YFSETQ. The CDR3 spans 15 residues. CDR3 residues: CASSLLGQLYNEQYF. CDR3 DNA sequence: TGCGCCAGCAGCTTGTTAGGGCAGCTTTACAATGAGCAGTACTTC.

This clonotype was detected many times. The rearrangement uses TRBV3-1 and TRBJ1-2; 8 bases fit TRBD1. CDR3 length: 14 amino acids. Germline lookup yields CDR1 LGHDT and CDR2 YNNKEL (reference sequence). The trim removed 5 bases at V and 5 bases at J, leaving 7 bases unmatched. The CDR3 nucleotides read TGTGCCAGCAGCTCGGACAGGGCCCCATATGGCTACACCTTC. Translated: CASSSDRAPYGYTF. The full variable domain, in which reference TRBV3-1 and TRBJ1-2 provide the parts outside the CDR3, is DTAVSQTPKYLVTQMGNDKSIKCEQNLGHDTMYWYKQDSKKFLKIMFSYNNKELIINETVPNRFSPKSPDKAHLNLHINSLELGDSAVYFCASSSDRAPYGYTFGSGTRLTVV.

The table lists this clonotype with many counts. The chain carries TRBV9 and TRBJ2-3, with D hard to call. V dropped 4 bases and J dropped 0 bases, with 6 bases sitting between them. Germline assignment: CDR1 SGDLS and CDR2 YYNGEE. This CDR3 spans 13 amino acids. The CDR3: CASSPHSTDTQYF. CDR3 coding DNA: TGTGCCAGCAGCCCCCATAGCACAGATACGCAGTATTTT.

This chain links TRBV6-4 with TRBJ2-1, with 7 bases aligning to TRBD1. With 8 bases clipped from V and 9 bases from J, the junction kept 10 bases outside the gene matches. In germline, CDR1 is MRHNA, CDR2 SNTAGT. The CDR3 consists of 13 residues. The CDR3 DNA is TGTGCCAGCGCGAAGGAAGGGGGCTTTGAGCAGTTCTTC. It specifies CASAKEGGFEQFF.